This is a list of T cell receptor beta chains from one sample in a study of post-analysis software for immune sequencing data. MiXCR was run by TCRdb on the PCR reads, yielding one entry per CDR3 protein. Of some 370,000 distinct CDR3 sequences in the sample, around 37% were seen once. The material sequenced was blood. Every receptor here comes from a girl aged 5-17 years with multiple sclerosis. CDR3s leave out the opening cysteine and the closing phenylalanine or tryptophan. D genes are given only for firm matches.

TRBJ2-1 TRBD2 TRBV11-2 ASSSLSGDIYNEQF
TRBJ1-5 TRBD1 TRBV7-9 ARDRGRRQKNQPQH
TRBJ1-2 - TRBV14 ASSQYRANGYT
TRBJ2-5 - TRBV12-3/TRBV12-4 ASRSTSLETQY
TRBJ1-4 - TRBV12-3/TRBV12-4 ASTLGLSVSATNEKLF
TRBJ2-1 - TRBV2 ASSHRDSSYNEQF
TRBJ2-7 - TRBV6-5 ASSYSLSYEQY
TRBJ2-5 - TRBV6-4 ASSDEIPMETQY
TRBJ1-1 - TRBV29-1 SVEGRERQHNTEAF
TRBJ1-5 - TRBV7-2 ASSIKGDQPQH
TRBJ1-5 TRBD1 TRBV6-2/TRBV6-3 ASSTTGLSNQPQH
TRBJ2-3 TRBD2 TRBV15 ATSRDRGTSGGDTQY
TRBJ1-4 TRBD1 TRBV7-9 ASSLGTGVANEKLF
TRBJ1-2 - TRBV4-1 ASSLTLERGGGYT
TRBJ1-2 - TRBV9 ASTNNYGYT
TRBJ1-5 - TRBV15 ATSRDSPYQPQH
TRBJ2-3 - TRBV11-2 ASSSDRTDTQY
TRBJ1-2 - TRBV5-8 ASTLQGWANYGYT
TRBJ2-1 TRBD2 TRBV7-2 ASSLQAGGRGEQF
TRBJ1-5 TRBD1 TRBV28 ASSPSGQGNSNQPQH
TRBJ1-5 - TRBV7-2 ASSYSESQPQH
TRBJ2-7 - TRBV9 ASSVEPADYEQY
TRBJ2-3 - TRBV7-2 ASSSYGGITDTQY
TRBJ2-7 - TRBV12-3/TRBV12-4 AVGLRLSYEQY
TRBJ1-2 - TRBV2 ASSLQALKGYT
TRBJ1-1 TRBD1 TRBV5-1 ASRTVQGTYTEAF
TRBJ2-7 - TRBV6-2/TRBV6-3 ASSTGRPYEQY
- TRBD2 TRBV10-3 AISEAAGGKKTQY
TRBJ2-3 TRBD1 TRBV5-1 ASSGTGGGTDTQY
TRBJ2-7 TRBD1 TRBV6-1 ASSEWPRDSSYEQY
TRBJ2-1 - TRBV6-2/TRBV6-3 ASTWTENNEQF
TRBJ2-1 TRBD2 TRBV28 ASLRTSGGYNEQF
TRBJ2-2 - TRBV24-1 ATSDLPPGLPGTGELF
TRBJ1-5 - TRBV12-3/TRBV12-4 ASSFSRDQPQH
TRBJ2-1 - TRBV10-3 AISESGDLTDTRSQYNEQF
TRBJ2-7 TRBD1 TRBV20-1 SARPRDRVREQY
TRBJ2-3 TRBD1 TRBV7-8 ASSFRQGMTDTQY
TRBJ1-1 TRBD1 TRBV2 ASGGQGSPSAF
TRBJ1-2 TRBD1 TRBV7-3 ASSPGQGRSGYGYT
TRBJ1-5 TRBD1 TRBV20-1 SANQHRGNQPQH
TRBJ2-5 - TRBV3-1 ASSQEGGETQY
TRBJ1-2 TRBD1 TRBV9 ASSVRDRAVEGYT
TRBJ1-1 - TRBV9 ASSVMPGIAEAF
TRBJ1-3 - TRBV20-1 SALDSASGNTIY
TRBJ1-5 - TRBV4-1 ASSPGVGLVQPQH
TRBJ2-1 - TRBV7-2 ASSASSEAYNEQF
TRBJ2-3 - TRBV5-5 ASRFQQGSDTQY
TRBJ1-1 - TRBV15 ATSRDWVGPMNTEAF
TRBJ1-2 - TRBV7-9 ASSFSVIYGYT
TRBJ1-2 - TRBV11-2 ASSPRDGDGYT
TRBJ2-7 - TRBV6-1 ASSLRDWEY
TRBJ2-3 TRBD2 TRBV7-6 ASSPRGGGAADTQY
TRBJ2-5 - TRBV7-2 ASNQELRGETQY
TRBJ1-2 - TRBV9 ASSVGQNYGYT